The 24 T cell receptor beta chains given below trace back to one sample, sequenced in a study of blood T cells in healthy people across ages. With a J-beta primer mix and a sample-barcoded 5' primer, a second PCR ran about 7 to 12 cycles. TCRdb independently ran MiXCR on the 5' RACE reads; one entry per CDR3 protein. The sample records approximately 670,000 distinct CDR3 sequences, 40% to 45% being singletons. The sample taken for sequencing was blood. These receptors all stem from a man older than 75 in good health.

Only a few counts were recorded for this clonotype. The J gene is TRBJ1-6, the V gene TRBV10-3; a possible D gene is TRBD1 (5 bases). Germline V gene data show CDR1 as ENHRY and CDR2 as SYGVKD. V dropped 6 bases and J dropped 8 bases, with 14 bases sitting between them. The CDR3 extends over 14 amino acids. CDR3 residues: CAIRSNDRDSPLHF. The CDR3 DNA sequence: TGTGCCATCAGATCGAATGACAGAGATTCACCCCTCCACTTT.

This clonotype was seen only a few times. This rearrangement joins TRBV5-1 to TRBJ2-7; a weak D match, TRBD1 (6 bases). The CDR3 runs to 15 residues. V shed 0 bases and J shed 7 bases, with 17 bases lying between them. The germline V gene encodes CDR1 SGHRS and CDR2 YFSETQ. CDR3 region: CASSLAGQKIGEQYF. In nucleotides, the CDR3 is TGCGCCAGCAGCTTGGCGGGACAAAAGATTGGGGAGCAGTACTTC. The full variable domain, with the rest looked up from reference TRBV5-1 and TRBJ2-7, is KAGVTQTPRYLIKTRGQQVTLSCSPISGHRSVSWYQQTPGQGLQFLFEYFSETQRNKGNFPGRFSGRQFSNSRSEMNVSTLELGDSALYLCASSLAGQKIGEQYFGPGTRLTVT.

This clonotype was seen a few times. This chain joins TRBV20-1 and TRBJ2-7; 10 positions agree with TRBD1. Germline lookup yields CDR1 DFQATT and CDR2 SNEGSKA (reference sequence). V was clipped by 5 bases and J by 5 bases; unmatched bases: 9. The CDR3 loop spans 14 amino acids. Written as DNA, the CDR3 is TGCAGTGCTGTTCGGACAGGGGGAGCCCACGAGCAGTACTTC. Protein sequence: CSAVRTGGAHEQYF.

The CDR3 protein is CATSRGLAGVGQEALYF. CDR3 coding DNA: TGTGCCACCAGTAGAGGACTAGCGGGAGTTGGGCAAGAGGCCCTGTACTTC. The rearrangement links TRBV24-1 to TRBJ2-7, with TRBD2 matching over 13 bases. Per germline, CDR1 KGHDR and CDR2 SFDVKD. V trimming: 6 bases; J trimming: 12 bases; junction bases outside the gene matches: 19. The CDR3 is 17 residues long.

This clonotype was observed a handful of times. The CDR3 DNA is TGTGCCAGCTCATCGGGGGCTGGGATGTACGATACGCAGTATTTT. Amino acid sequence: CASSSGAGMYDTQYF. The rearrangement uses TRBV18 and TRBJ2-3, with D tentatively TRBD1 or TRBD2 (6 bases each). Germline CDR1 and CDR2: KGHSH and LQKENI. This CDR3 is 15 amino acids long. The germline V and J ends were trimmed by 5 bases and 6 bases, with 18 bases remaining between them.

This clonotype was seen more than once but under ten times. This chain joins TRBV20-1 and TRBJ2-7, with D perhaps TRBD2 (6 bases). Trimming stripped 2 bases from V and 2 bases from J, with 10 bases between. This CDR3 has 13 amino acids. Germline assignment: CDR1 DFQATT and CDR2 SNEGSKA (reference sequence). CDR3 DNA sequence: TGCAGTGCTAGAATTGGCGGGACCTACGAGCAGTACTTC. Translating it yields CSARIGGTYEQYF.

This chain connects TRBV4-3 to TRBJ1-4; D unresolved. There are 13 residues in the CDR3. V was trimmed by 5 bases and J by 8 bases, leaving 12 bases between them. CDR1 is LGHNA and CDR2 is YSLEER in the germline V gene. The CDR3 reads CASSSRTVEKLFF. CDR3 bases: TGCGCCAGCAGCAGCCGTACAGTAGAAAAACTGTTTTTT.

The chain uses TRBV7-2 and TRBJ1-4, with 7 bases matching TRBD1. The CDR3 sequence is 15 residues long. In germline, CDR1 is SGHTA, CDR2 FQGNSA. V lost 5 bases to trimming and J lost 2 bases; unmatched junction nucleotides: 5. The CDR3 DNA is TGTGCCAGCAGCCAAGGGGGCAGTACTAATGAAAAACTGTTTTTT. Its protein product is CASSQGGSTNEKLFF. Supplemented by reference TRBV7-2 and TRBJ1-4, the full variable domain reads GAGVSQSPSNKVTEKGKDVELRCDPISGHTALYWYRQSLGQGLEFLIYFQGNSAPDKSGLPSDRFSAERTGGSVSTLTIQRTQQEDSAVYLCASSQGGSTNEKLFFGSGTQLSVL.

This chain joins TRBV20-1 and TRBJ2-7, with TRBD2 identical over 11 bases. The CDR3 contains 15 residues. Looked up from germline, CDR1 is DFQATT and CDR2 is SNEGSKA (reference sequence). V lost 0 bases and J lost 7; bases outside the gene matches: 8. The DNA for the CDR3 is TGCAGTGCTAGAGACCCTCTAGCGGGGGGCCCTGAGCAGTACTTC. Amino acids: CSARDPLAGGPEQYF.

The chain uses TRBV3-1 and TRBJ2-5, with TRBD2 matching 8 bases. The DNA end lines up better with TRBJ2-7; the J call may be wrong. The length of the CDR3 is 13 residues. Germline CDR1 reads LGHDT; CDR2 reads YNNKEL (reference sequence). The CDR3 loop is CASGRRGDYEQYF. Here the CDR3 DNA reads TGTGCCAGCGGACGGCGGGGGGATTACGAGCAGTACTTC.

The V call is TRBV21-1, the J call TRBJ2-7; the table calls TRBD1, which could not be checked here. TRBV21-1 is an annotated pseudogene. The CDR3 sequence is 15 residues long. This CDR3 is CACSKIRRTQYEQYF. In DNA, the CDR3 is TGTGCCTGCAGCAAAATCCGCAGGACACAATACGAGCAGTACTTC.

The chain carries TRBV21-1 and TRBJ2-1; the listed D gene, TRBD2, was not tested against the DNA. TRBV21-1 is designated a pseudogene. The CDR3 is made up of 18 amino acids. CDR3 DNA sequence: TGTGCCAGCAGCAAAGGATTAGCGGGGGGTAGCTCCTACAATGAGCAGTTCTTC. This gives the protein CASSKGLAGGSSYNEQFF.

The chain combines TRBV6-2 or TRBV6-3 with TRBJ1-5; maybe TRBD1 (6 bases). V dropped 6 bases and J dropped 3 bases, with 12 bases sitting between them. CDR1 and CDR2 (germline): MNHEY, SVGEGT. This CDR3 spans 14 amino acids. CDR3 nucleotide sequence: TGTGCCAGCAGAGATGGACAGTACAATCAGCCCCAGCATTTT. Protein: CASRDGQYNQPQHF.

This clonotype was detected only a few times. J is TRBJ1-2 and V is TRBV6-2 or TRBV6-3; unclear D gene. V lost 6 bases, J lost 6 bases, and 8 bases lay in between. The CDR3 extends over 11 amino acids. The germline V gene has CDR1 MNHEY and CDR2 SVGEGT. CDR3 sequence: CASSNKHGYTF. DNA for the CDR3: TGTGCCAGCAGCAATAAACATGGCTACACCTTC.

This clonotype occurred a few times. A much larger clone sits a single nucleotide away, making a read error possible. The chain links TRBV4-3 to TRBJ1-1, with no clear D. The CDR3 totals 15 residues. In germline, CDR1 is LGHNA, CDR2 YSLEER. CDR3 protein: CAGSQEYSGNTEAFF. The DNA of the CDR3 is TGCGCCGGCAGCCAAGAATATTCGGGTAACACTGAAGCTTTCTTT.

CDR3 bases: TGTGCCAGCAGCCCCCCGGGTTTTCGGACCCAGTACTTC. It yields the protein CASSPPGFRTQYF. The chain uses TRBV6-2 or TRBV6-3 and TRBJ2-5, with no clear D. Between the trimmed V and J ends, which lost 6 bases and 7 bases, there was a span of 15 bases. CDR3 size: 13 residues. CDR1 and CDR2 (germline): MNHEY, SVGEGT.

Regarding this clonotype: A read error may produce the germline difference seen at one junction end. V is TRBV7-9 and J is TRBJ2-3; D might be TRBD1 (6 bases). Per germline, CDR1 SEHNR and CDR2 FQNEAQ (reference sequence). This CDR3 is built from 14 residues. In nucleotides, the CDR3 is TGTGCCTGCAGGATCAGGGGATTGACAGATACGCAGTATTTT. Encoded protein: CACRIRGLTDTQYF.

The sample holds a few counts of this clonotype. The chain combines TRBV5-5 with TRBJ1-2, with D possibly being TRBD1 (6 bases). Per germline, CDR1 SGHKS and CDR2 YYEKEE (reference sequence). The CDR3 runs 15 residues. V gave up 0 bases and J gave up 3 bases, with 12 bases separating them. As DNA, the CDR3 is TGTGCCAGCAGCTTGGTCCCAGGGGCCGACTATGGCTACACCTTC. It translates to CASSLVPGADYGYTF.

The chain is built from TRBV7-9 and TRBJ1-1; TRBD1 is a possible D gene (6 bases). CDR1 and CDR2 (germline): SEHNR, FQNEAQ (reference sequence). CDR3 length equals 15 residues. Trimming pared 1 base from V and 2 bases from J, leaving 11 bases between. The CDR3 loop reads CASSLEGVPNTEAFF. The CDR3 region has the DNA TGTGCCAGCAGCTTAGAGGGGGTTCCTAACACTGAAGCTTTCTTT. The full variable domain, in which reference TRBV7-9 and TRBJ1-1 provide the parts outside the CDR3, is DTGVSQNPRHKITKRGQNVTFRCDPISEHNRLYWYRQTLGQGPEFLTYFQNEAQLEKSRLLSDRFSAERPKGSFSTLEIQRTEQGDSAMYLCASSLEGVPNTEAFFGQGTRLTVV.

The chain combines TRBV24-1 with TRBJ2-5; 9 nucleotides match TRBD1. The CDR3 is 16 residues long. Germline CDR1 is KGHDR and CDR2 is SFDVKD. The ends lost 2 bases at V and 3 bases at J; junction bases unmatched: 6. The CDR3 protein is CATSDCPRDREETQYF. The CDR3 bases are TGTGCCACCAGTGATTGCCCCCGGGACAGGGAAGAGACCCAGTACTTC.

On this clonotype itself: At one end, the junction sequence differs from germline, possibly due to a read error. The chain employs TRBV4-1 and TRBJ1-1; 7 bases map to TRBD1. Germline CDR1 and CDR2: MGHRA and YSYEKL. CDR3 length equals 14 residues. CDR3 in amino acids: CANSQARGLTEAFF. As DNA, the CDR3 is TGCGCCAACAGCCAAGCCAGGGGGTTAACTGAAGCTTTCTTT.

A remark on this clonotype: A read error may be the cause here, since a much bigger clone is one base away. The genes are TRBV4-2 and TRBJ2-6, with D perhaps matching TRBD1 or TRBD2 (5 bases each). The CDR3 contains 19 residues. Germline CDR1 and CDR2: LGHNA and YNFKEQ. The DNA of the CDR3 is TGTGCCAGCAGCCAAGATCTTCCGGGACGGTTCTCTGGGGCCAGCGTCCTGACTTTC. Its translation: CASSQDLPGRFSGASVLTF.

V gene TRBV7-9 combines with J gene TRBJ2-1, with TRBD2 matching over 12 bases. The CDR3 length is 17 residues. Trimming took 4 bases from V and 8 from J; bases not matched to a gene: 12. From germline, CDR1 is SEHNR and CDR2 FQNEAQ (reference sequence). The CDR3 is CASSSPRTSGDFDEQFF. CDR3 in DNA: TGTGCCAGCAGCTCACCTCGGACTAGCGGGGATTTCGATGAGCAGTTCTTC. Full variable domain (outside the CDR3, taken from reference TRBV7-9 and TRBJ2-1): DTGVSQNPRHKITKRGQNVTFRCDPISEHNRLYWYRQTLGQGPEFLTYFQNEAQLEKSRLLSDRFSAERPKGSFSTLEIQRTEQGDSAMYLCASSSPRTSGDFDEQFFGPGTRLTVL.

V is TRBV3-1 and J is TRBJ1-4; 8 bases agree with TRBD1. With 0 bases clipped from V and 7 bases from J, the junction kept 4 bases outside the gene matches. The CDR3 totals 15 residues. CDR1 and CDR2 (germline): LGHDT, YNNKEL (reference sequence). The CDR3 loop is CASSQDSGGGEKLFF. The CDR3 bases are TGTGCCAGCAGCCAAGATTCAGGGGGCGGTGAAAAACTGTTTTTT.